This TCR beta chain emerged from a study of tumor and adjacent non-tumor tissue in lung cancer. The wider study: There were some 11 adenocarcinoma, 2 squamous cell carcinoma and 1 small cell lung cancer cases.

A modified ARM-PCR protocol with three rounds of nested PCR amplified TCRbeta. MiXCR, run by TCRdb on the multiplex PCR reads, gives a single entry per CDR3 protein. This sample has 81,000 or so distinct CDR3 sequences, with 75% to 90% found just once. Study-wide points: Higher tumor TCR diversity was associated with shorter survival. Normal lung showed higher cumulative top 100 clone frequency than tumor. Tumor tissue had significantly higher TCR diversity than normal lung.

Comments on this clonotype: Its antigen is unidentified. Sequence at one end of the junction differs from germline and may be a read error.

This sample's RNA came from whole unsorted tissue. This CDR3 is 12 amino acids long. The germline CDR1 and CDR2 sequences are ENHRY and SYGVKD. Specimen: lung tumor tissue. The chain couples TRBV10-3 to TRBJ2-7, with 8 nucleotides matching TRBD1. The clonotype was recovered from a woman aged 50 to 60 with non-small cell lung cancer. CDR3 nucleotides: TGTGCCAGCAGACAGGGGCACGGCAAGCAGTATTTC. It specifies CASRQGHGKQYF.